This T cell receptor beta chain was captured in a study of shared clonotypes between healthy human individuals. The CDR3 length is 12 residues. Germline CDR1 reads MNHEY; CDR2 reads SMNVEV (reference sequence). Data came from immunoSEQ multiplex PCR; TCRdb stores just in-frame clones and leaves some out. Of under 300,000 clones listed, 60% to 80% are singletons. This receptor was taken from a man aged 25 to 45 in good health. Sequenced input: memory CD4+ T cells sorted from blood. The subset was: CD45RA-negative fraction. The chain has TRBV27 and TRBJ2-4, with no clear D. The J call may not be correct, given that the DNA end is closer to TRBJ2-5. The CDR3 reads CASSLYGGTQYF. As DNA, the CDR3 is TGTGCCAGCAGTTTATATGGCGGGACCCAGTACTTC.